The next 26 T cell receptor beta chains were all read from a single sample in a study of blood T cell repertoires in COVID-19. Sequenced by immunoSEQ multiplex PCR; TCRdb stores in-frame clones only, minus some. Of 400,000 to 550,000 clones listed, about 90% were seen once; the top ten hold over 1.5%. The sequenced sample was PBMCs or T cells enriched from blood (not recorded which). The origin of the receptors is a woman aged 18-29 years with acute COVID-19.

V is TRBV6-1 and J is TRBJ1-3; 9 bases are a match to TRBD1. CDR1 and CDR2 from the germline V gene are MNHNS and SASEGT. J gave up 3 bases and V 0 bases, and 18 bases lay outside the gene matches. The CDR3 length is 21 residues. This CDR3 is CASSEARRGSTGGRVGNTIYF. The CDR3 DNA sequence: TGTGCCAGCAGTGAAGCGAGGAGGGGGTCGACAGGGGGACGCGTTGGAAACACCATATATTTT.

The J gene is TRBJ1-3, the V gene TRBV10-2; tentative D call: TRBD1 (6 bases). Germline V lookup: CDR1 WSHSY, CDR2 SAAADI. V was shortened by 9 bases and J by 0 bases, with 15 bases between the two germline ends. The CDR3 contains 15 residues. DNA for the CDR3: TGCGCCAGTCAACTTGGACAGCTCTCTGGAAACACCATATATTTT. Its protein is CASQLGQLSGNTIYF.

This sequence joins TRBV20-1 and TRBJ2-7; the D is unclear. Germline loops: CDR1 DFQATT, CDR2 SNEGSKA (reference sequence). The CDR3 consists of 11 residues. V was pared by 2 bases and J by 4 bases, with 6 bases between. CDR3 nucleotide sequence: TGCAGTGCTAGACTTAATTACGAGCAGTACTTC. Encoded protein: CSARLNYEQYF.

The gene calls are TRBV18 and TRBJ2-3; D gene uncertain. CDR1 KGHSH and CDR2 LQKENI come from the germline V gene. The CDR3 extends over 14 amino acids. Trimming pared 0 bases from V and 6 bases from J, leaving 10 bases between. The CDR3 here is CASSPPSGEDTQYF. The DNA for the CDR3 is TGTGCCAGCTCACCACCTTCGGGTGAGGATACGCAGTATTTT. Full variable domain (rest looked up from reference TRBV18 and TRBJ2-3): NAGVMQNPRHLVRRRGQEARLRCSPMKGHSHVYWYRQLPEEGLKFMVYLQKENIIDESGMPKERFSAEFPKEGPSILRIQQVVRGDSAAYFCASSPPSGEDTQYFGPGTRLTVL.

This sequence joins TRBV7-9 and TRBJ1-5, with D perhaps matching TRBD1 (5 bases). The CDR3 runs to 14 residues. Between the trimmed V and J ends, which lost 1 base and 6 bases, there was a span of 10 bases. Germline V CDR1 and CDR2: SEHNR, FQNEAQ (reference sequence). The CDR3 loop is CASSLGGEGQPQHF. CDR3 nucleotide sequence: TGTGCCAGCAGCTTAGGGGGGGAGGGTCAGCCCCAGCATTTT. The whole variable domain, remainder taken from reference TRBV7-9 and TRBJ1-5, is DTGVSQNPRHKITKRGQNVTFRCDPISEHNRLYWYRQTLGQGPEFLTYFQNEAQLEKSRLLSDRFSAERPKGSFSTLEIQRTEQGDSAMYLCASSLGGEGQPQHFGDGTRLSIL.

V usage is TRBV6-5 and J usage is TRBJ2-1; 12 nucleotides line up with TRBD1. CDR3 length equals 15 residues. Germline assignment: CDR1 MNHEY and CDR2 SVGAGI. V was clipped by 4 bases and J by 7 bases; unmatched bases: 5. The CDR3 sequence: CASSFRDRGLNEQFF. For the CDR3, the DNA is TGTGCCAGCAGTTTCCGGGACAGGGGGCTTAATGAGCAGTTCTTC.

The V gene is TRBV5-1, the J gene TRBJ1-6; D gene uncertain. Per germline, CDR1 SGHRS and CDR2 YFSETQ. Trimming cost V 0 bases and J 8 bases, with 9 bases left between them. The CDR3 is 14 residues long. CDR3 DNA: TGCGCCAGCAGCTTGGCAGTGGAGGATTCACCCCTCCACTTT. It is translated as CASSLAVEDSPLHF. The full variable domain, rest sourced from reference TRBV5-1 and TRBJ1-6, is KAGVTQTPRYLIKTRGQQVTLSCSPISGHRSVSWYQQTPGQGLQFLFEYFSETQRNKGNFPGRFSGRQFSNSRSEMNVSTLELGDSALYLCASSLAVEDSPLHFGNGTRLTVT.

V usage is TRBV27 and J usage is TRBJ1-6; 10 bases are a match to TRBD1. Germline V CDR1 and CDR2: MNHEY, SMNVEV (reference sequence). Trimming took 6 bases from V and 8 from J; bases not matched to a gene: 4. The CDR3 contains 14 residues. CDR3 coding DNA: TGTGCCAGCAGCCGCGGGACAGGGGATTCACCCCTCCACTTT. Translated: CASSRGTGDSPLHF.

The chain couples TRBV2 to TRBJ1-1; maybe TRBD1 (6 bases). This CDR3 is 13 amino acids long. With 9 bases removed from V and 2 bases from J, the gap between germline ends came to 13 bases. Germline V gene sequence: CDR1 SNHLY, CDR2 FYNNEI. CDR3 region: CASGGGHNTEAFF. The CDR3 nucleotides are TGTGCCAGTGGGGGGGGCCACAACACTGAAGCTTTCTTT.

This rearrangement joins TRBV6-5 to TRBJ2-3; TRBD2 might be the D (6 bases). Between the trimmed V and J ends, which lost 2 bases and 6 bases, there was a span of 15 bases. CDR3 length: 15 amino acids. CDR1 is MNHEY and CDR2 is SVGAGI in the germline V gene. The CDR3 region is CASSYRAGYFDTQYF. DNA of the CDR3: TGTGCCAGCAGTTACCGCGCGGGGTATTTCGATACGCAGTATTTT.

V and J are TRBV15 and TRBJ1-2, with 11 nucleotides matching TRBD1. This CDR3 contains 14 residues. Unmatched junction bases numbered 4, after V lost 5 bases and J lost 5 bases. The V gene's germline CDR1 is LNHNV and CDR2 YYDKDF (reference sequence). CDR3 in DNA: TGTGCCACCAGCGAGGACAGGGGGCCGTATGGCTACACCTTC. This codes for CATSEDRGPYGYTF.

The CDR3 coding sequence is TGCGCCAGCAGCCAAGGAAGAGGGGGTGGCAATCAGCCCCAGCATTTT. Translation: CASSQGRGGGNQPQHF. The chain joins TRBV4-1 to TRBJ1-5; D is perhaps TRBD1 (6 bases). The CDR3 runs to 16 residues. V gave up 1 base and J gave up 2 bases, with 12 bases separating them. CDR1 MGHRA and CDR2 YSYEKL come from the germline V gene.

The rearrangement uses TRBV9 and TRBJ2-7; D is ambiguous. Germline V gene data show CDR1 as SGDLS and CDR2 as YYNGEE. The CDR3 totals 13 residues. The V end was cut by 7 bases, the J end by 2 bases, with 13 bases between. As DNA, the CDR3 is TGTGCCAGCTCGAGTGATTATGCCTACGAGCAGTACTTC. This sequence encodes CASSSDYAYEQYF.

This rearrangement joins TRBV28 to TRBJ2-5; 9 bases align to TRBD1. J gave up 6 bases and V 2 bases, and 4 bases lay outside the gene matches. Germline loops: CDR1 MDHEN, CDR2 SYDVKM. The CDR3 length is 14 residues. The CDR3 spells CASSLTGGMKTQYF. The CDR3 coding sequence is TGTGCCAGCAGTTTAACAGGGGGCATGAAGACCCAGTACTTC.

V gene TRBV11-3 combines with J gene TRBJ2-1, with D perhaps TRBD2 (6 bases). Trimming removed 5 bases from V and 2 bases from J, with 10 bases in between. The CDR3 runs 14 residues. The V gene's germline CDR1 is SGHNT and CDR2 YENEEA. The chain's CDR3 is CASSMRRAYNEQFF. The CDR3 coding sequence is TGTGCCAGCAGCATGCGGAGGGCCTACAATGAGCAGTTCTTC.

The chain has TRBV5-6 and TRBJ2-7, with 9 positions matching TRBD1. The ends lost 0 bases at V and 0 bases at J; junction bases unmatched: 10. The CDR3 is made up of 18 amino acids. Per the germline V gene, CDR1 is SGHDT and CDR2 is YYEEEE. The CDR3 sequence is CASSLGGQGNAISYEQYF. The CDR3 nucleotides are TGTGCCAGCAGCTTGGGGGGACAGGGTAACGCAATCTCCTACGAGCAGTACTTC.

The sample holds a few counts of this clone. The chain has TRBV20-1 and TRBJ2-5; no reliable D call. The CDR3 runs to 10 residues. CDR1 and CDR2 from the germline V gene are DFQATT and SNEGSKA (reference sequence). Deletions cut 8 bases from V and 4 bases from J, with 8 bases between. For the CDR3, the DNA is TGCAGTCTCCCGGGAGAGACCCAGTACTTC. Translation: CSLPGETQYF.

V usage is TRBV28 and J usage is TRBJ2-3; no firm D call. Trimming left V 6 bases short and J 5 bases short, with 12 bases between. The germline V gene encodes CDR1 MDHEN and CDR2 SYDVKM. The CDR3 totals 13 residues. Here the CDR3 DNA reads TGTGCCAGCAGCGGGTTTACCAGAGATACGCAGTATTTT. Residues: CASSGFTRDTQYF.

The V and J genes are TRBV19 and TRBJ2-3, with D perhaps matching TRBD2 (7 bases). The germline V and J ends were trimmed by 2 bases and 3 bases, with 18 bases remaining between them. The CDR3 extends over 17 amino acids. CDR1 LNHDA and CDR2 SQIVND come from the germline V gene (reference sequence). CDR3 DNA: TGTGCCAGTAGTATAAATTGGTTGGGGGGGGCTACAGATACGCAGTATTTT. Translation: CASSINWLGGATDTQYF.

The chain has TRBV10-3 and TRBJ2-2; 11 positions agree with TRBD1. V was pared by 4 bases and J by 7 bases, with 5 bases of the junction left unmatched. Germline V gene lookup returns CDR1 ENHRY and CDR2 SYGVKD. CDR3 length: 15 amino acids. CDR3 protein: CAISAGQGAIGELFF. CDR3 nucleotides: TGTGCCATCAGTGCCGGACAGGGGGCCATCGGGGAGCTGTTTTTT.

The rearrangement uses TRBV9 and TRBJ2-3; TRBD1 is a possible D gene (6 bases). This CDR3 region has 16 residues. Per the germline V gene, CDR1 is SGDLS and CDR2 is YYNGEE. V lost 0 bases to trimming and J lost 2 bases, with 13 bases between them. The CDR3: CASSVGDMGPTDTQYF. CDR3 coding DNA: TGTGCCAGCAGCGTAGGGGACATGGGGCCCACAGATACGCAGTATTTT.

The chain carries TRBV11-3 and TRBJ2-7; maybe TRBD1 (6 bases). Germline lookup yields CDR1 SGHNT and CDR2 YENEEA. The CDR3 has 15 residues. V was pared by 0 bases and J by 2 bases, with 11 bases between. CDR3 DNA sequence: TGTGCCAGCAGCTTAGATGGCAGGGGAACCTACGAGCAGTACTTC. Translated, it gives CASSLDGRGTYEQYF.

This clone was seen a handful of times. The chain carries TRBV2 and TRBJ1-2, with 8 bases matching TRBD1. V lost 4 bases, J lost 8 bases, and 6 bases stayed unmatched. The CDR3 is 13 amino acids. Germline V CDR1 and CDR2: SNHLY, FYNNEI. The CDR3 bases are TGTGCCAGCAGTGCCGACAGGGGAGACGGCTACACCTTC. It translates to CASSADRGDGYTF. The variable domain in full, completed from reference TRBV2 and TRBJ1-2, reads EPEVTQTPSHQVTQMGQEVILRCVPISNHLYFYWYRQILGQKVEFLVSFYNNEISEKSEIFDDQFSVERPDGSNFTLKIRSTKLEDSAMYFCASSADRGDGYTFGSGTRLTVV.

This clone was seen only once. The chain employs TRBV7-2 and TRBJ2-4, with TRBD1 as a possible D gene (7 bases). V was shortened by 5 bases and J by 8 bases, with 22 bases between the two germline ends. Germline V gives CDR1 SGHTA, CDR2 FQGNSA. There are 16 residues in the CDR3. The CDR3 nucleotides read TGTGCCAGCAGCAATCGACAGGGAGGAGTTTCGGACATTCAGTACTTC. Encoded protein: CASSNRQGGVSDIQYF.

The chain employs TRBV29-1 and TRBJ2-5; a weak D match, TRBD1 (6 bases). Germline lookup yields CDR1 SQVTM and CDR2 ANQGSEA. V was trimmed by 6 bases and J by 2 bases, leaving 10 bases between them. This CDR3 contains 12 residues. The CDR3: CSVTTGQETQYF. For the CDR3, the DNA is TGCAGCGTCACGACAGGACAAGAGACCCAGTACTTC.

The chain recombines TRBV7-8 with TRBJ2-7; TRBD1 agrees at 9 bases. Germline V lookup: CDR1 SGHVS, CDR2 FQNEAQ. After removal of 2 bases from V and 7 bases from J, the junction contained 9 bases not matched to a gene. There are 15 residues in the CDR3. The CDR3 DNA is TGTGCCAGCAGCTTATTTGGGACAGGGAGTGAGGAGCAGTACTTC. It encodes CASSLFGTGSEEQYF.